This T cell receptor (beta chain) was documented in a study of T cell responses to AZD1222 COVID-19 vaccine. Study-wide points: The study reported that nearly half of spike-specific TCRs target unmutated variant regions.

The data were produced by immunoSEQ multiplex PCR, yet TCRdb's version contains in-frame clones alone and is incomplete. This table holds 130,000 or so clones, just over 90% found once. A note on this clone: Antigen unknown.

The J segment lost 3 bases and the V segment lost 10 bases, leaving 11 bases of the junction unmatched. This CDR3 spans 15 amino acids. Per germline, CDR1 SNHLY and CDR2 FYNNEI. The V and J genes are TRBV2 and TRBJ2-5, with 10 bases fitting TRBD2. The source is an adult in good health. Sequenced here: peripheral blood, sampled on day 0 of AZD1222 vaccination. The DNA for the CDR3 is TGTGCCACCAGGGTAGGGCTAGCGGGAGAAGAGACCCAGTACTTC. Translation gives CATRVGLAGEETQYF.